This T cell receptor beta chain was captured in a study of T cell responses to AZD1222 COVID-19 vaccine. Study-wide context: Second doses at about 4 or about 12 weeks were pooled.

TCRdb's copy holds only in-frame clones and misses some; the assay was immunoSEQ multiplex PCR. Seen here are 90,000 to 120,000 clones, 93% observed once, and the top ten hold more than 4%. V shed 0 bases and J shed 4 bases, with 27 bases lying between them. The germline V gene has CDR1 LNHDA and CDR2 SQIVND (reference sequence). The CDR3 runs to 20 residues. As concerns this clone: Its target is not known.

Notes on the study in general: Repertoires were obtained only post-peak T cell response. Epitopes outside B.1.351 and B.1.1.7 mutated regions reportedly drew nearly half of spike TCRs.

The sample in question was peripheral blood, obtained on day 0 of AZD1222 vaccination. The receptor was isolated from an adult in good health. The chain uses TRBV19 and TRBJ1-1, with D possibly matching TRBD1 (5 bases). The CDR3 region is CASSIDTLGGGRVVITEAFF. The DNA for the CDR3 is TGTGCCAGTAGTATAGATACCCTCGGCGGGGGGAGAGTTGTGATCACTGAAGCTTTCTTT.